This T cell receptor (beta chain) was obtained from a study of blood T cells in healthy people across ages (dated by TCRdb to the mid-2010s). In terms of the full investigation: In model experiments, template switching captured about one uniquely barcoded TCR beta cDNA molecule for every two T cells. Two additional independent replicas of 1 million unique cDNA reads from the same blood draw were analyzed for two donors (one aged 18 to 30 and one aged 80 or older). The study measured age-related changes in TCR beta repertoire diversity using deep sequencing normalized with unique cDNA molecular identifiers. To avoid experimental bias, donors of different ages were distributed randomly across sequencing lanes. Four age groups were formed from the donors: young (average approximately 15 years), middle-aged (approximately 40), aged (around 62) and long-lived (around 80).

The approximately 41 donors, aged about 6 to 100 years, were systemically healthy Caucasian individuals from Russia. Each donor gave roughly 9 milliliters of peripheral blood, drawn into EDTA-treated Vacutainer tubes. PBMCs were isolated by Ficoll-Paque density-gradient centrifugation, with at least 7 million obtained per sample. Total RNA was extracted from PBMCs with Trizol reagent, with at least 6 micrograms obtained per sample. Naive CD45RAhigh/CD27high T cell percentages were measured by flow cytometry on a PBMC aliquot from every donor. Overall results and qualifications from the work: Total diversity estimates from one million sequenced T cells were considered lower bounds and underestimates. Compared with the aged group, the long-lived group had more naive CD4+ T cells, fewer expanded clones and increased TCR diversity, suggesting age selection. The percentage of naive T cells measured by flow cytometry correlated strongly with observed TCR beta diversity. The CMV infection status of donors was not known, potentially confounding age-related changes in expanded clonotypes. Observed TCR beta diversity per million T cells fell roughly linearly with age, and a significant reduction was already apparent by age approximately 41. Conclusive comparison of naive and antigen-experienced compartments was prevented by the profiling of bulk unsorted PBMCs.

The germline V gene provides CDR1 SGDLS and CDR2 YYNGEE. V lost 0 bases and J lost 6 bases; the stretch between them is 13 bases long. Reading from cysteine to phenylalanine, the CDR3 counts 14 amino acids. The kept DNA is CDR3 alone, 42 bases in frame from the first base. Library generation was performed with 5' RACE. The instrument was an Illumina HiSeq 2500. The second PCR ran for about 6 to 12 cycles and used a J-beta primer mix along with a sample-barcoded 5' primer. A template-switch 5' adaptor carrying 12 random nucleotides introduced a unique molecular identifier onto each TCR beta cDNA molecule. Each sample yielded at least 2.5 million CDR3-containing paired-end reads. All of the RNA was converted into first-strand cDNA using the Mint cDNA synthesis kit, with a TRBC-specific oligonucleotide serving as the primer. All cDNA was treated with uracil-DNA glycosylase and then went through a first 18-cycle PCR with the universal primers M1SS and BC2_uni_R. Concerning the study's data processing: For normalization, 1 million high-quality reads, each with a distinct molecular identifier, were randomly selected from each sample. Reads with shared molecular identifiers were discarded instead of being binned into consensus sequences. MiTCR, with a Q25 quality threshold and the strictest error-elimination algorithm, was used for CDR3 identification, clonotype clustering and error correction. A nonparametric unseen species model with Euler transformation was used to estimate lower-bound total TCR beta diversity. TCRdb's own reprocessing of the public reads used fastp at Q25 and MiXCR and kept productive beta chains. Entries that share a CDR3 protein sequence are merged under the most common genes and DNA. These V and J calls are TCRdb output, not the study's own analysis. The sample table holds some 790,000 distinct CDR3 sequences, of which 25% to 30% were seen once. The ten top clones hold 15% to 20% of the sample.

On this clonotype: There is no known antigen for this receptor. Base qualities are not at hand, and no much larger clone is one base apart.

The sequence derives from a woman older than 75 in good health. The chain is encoded by TRBV9 joined to TRBJ2-7; the D call is tentative, TRBD1 or TRBD2, as each matches 5 bases. The specimen was blood. The nucleotide sequence is given as TGTGCCAGCAGCGTAGTGGGGACCCCCTCCGAGCAGTACTTC. Protein translation: CASSVVGTPSEQYF.